Below, 16 T cell receptor beta chains from the same sample are listed, as sequenced in a study of blood T cell repertoires in COVID-19. TCRdb keeps only in-frame clones here, not all; method: immunoSEQ multiplex PCR. There are around 360,000 clones in the sample; 87% occur only once, and about 10% lies in the top ten. The sample was peripheral blood. The receptors were gathered from a woman aged 25 to 39 with COVID-19, enrolled during active disease.

Comment on this clone: This sample includes further DNA sequences coding for the same CDR3. The chain uses TRBV10-3 and TRBJ2-7; D uncertain. This CDR3 is built from 13 residues. V dropped 0 bases and J dropped 2 bases, with 5 bases sitting between them. The germline V gene encodes CDR1 ENHRY and CDR2 SYGVKD. The DNA for the CDR3 is TGTGCCATCAGTGAGTCGGCAGCCTACGAGCAGTACTTC. Protein: CAISESAAYEQYF.

This clone has a single count. The chain recombines TRBV6-2 or TRBV6-3 with TRBJ2-7; D gene uncertain. The V gene's germline CDR1 is MNHEY and CDR2 SVGEGT. The V end was cut by 0 bases, the J end by 0 bases, with 12 bases between. The CDR3 extends over 16 amino acids. The CDR3 bases are TGTGCCAGCAGTTACTCGAGACACTCGAGCTCCTACGAGCAGTACTTC. Translating it yields CASSYSRHSSSYEQYF.

The chain recombines TRBV7-8 with TRBJ2-7; no definite D call. The CDR3 runs 12 residues. Germline V gene sequence: CDR1 SGHVS, CDR2 FQNEAQ. V was cut by 2 bases and J by 7 bases, with 9 bases left in between. The CDR3 DNA reads as TGTGCCAGCAGCTTACGTTCCTTGGAGCAGTACTTC. It specifies CASSLRSLEQYF.

The chain couples TRBV6-5 to TRBJ2-7, with TRBD1 matching over 8 bases. Germline-derived CDR1 and CDR2 are MNHEY and SVGAGI. The length of the CDR3 is 14 residues. Trimming took 6 bases from V and 1 from J; bases not matched to a gene: 5. The CDR3 sequence is CASSRHRGSYEQYF. Written as DNA, the CDR3 is TGTGCCAGCAGCCGCCACAGGGGGTCCTACGAGCAGTACTTC.

The V and J genes are TRBV19 and TRBJ2-1, with TRBD2 matching over 9 bases. Germline trimming cut 4 bases from V and 2 bases from J; bases unmatched to any gene: 3. This CDR3 has 15 amino acids. Germline V CDR1 and CDR2: LNHDA, SQIVND (reference sequence). CDR3 in amino acids: CASSKREVTYNEQFF. The CDR3 nucleotides read TGTGCCAGTAGTAAGCGGGAGGTCACCTACAATGAGCAGTTCTTC. The entire variable domain, with the rest obtained from reference TRBV19 and TRBJ2-1, is as follows: DGGITQSPKYLFRKEGQNVTLSCEQNLNHDAMYWYRQDPGQGLRLIYYSQIVNDFQKGDIAEGYSVSREKKESFPLTVTSAQKNPTAFYLCASSKREVTYNEQFFGPGTRLTVL.

This clone was detected only a few times. This chain uses TRBV3-1 (or the pseudogene TRBV3-2) with TRBJ2-1; unclear D gene. This CDR3 has 14 residues. The germline gives CDR1 LGHDT, CDR2 YNNKEL (reference sequence). Trimming removed 1 base from V and 8 bases from J, with 12 bases in between. The DNA of the CDR3 is TGTGCCAGCAGCCAAGGGAGCGTGAACTATGAGCAGTTCTTC. The encoded protein is CASSQGSVNYEQFF.

This rearrangement joins TRBV6-5 to TRBJ2-7; 11 bases agree with TRBD1. Trimming at V came to 4 bases and at J to 7 bases, leaving 6 bases not matched to a gene. CDR1 is MNHEY, CDR2 SVGAGI, per germline. This CDR3 contains 14 residues. The CDR3 region is CASSWGQGGREQYF. CDR3 sequence (DNA): TGTGCCAGCAGTTGGGGACAGGGGGGTCGGGAGCAGTACTTC.

This clone appeared a single time. This chain joins TRBV9 and TRBJ2-2, with 8 bases fitting TRBD1. V was pared by 0 bases and J by 8 bases, with 6 bases of the junction left unmatched. Germline V lookup: CDR1 SGDLS, CDR2 YYNGEE. The CDR3 loop spans 15 amino acids. CDR3 DNA sequence: TGTGCCAGCAGCGTAGTCCAGGGGGCAAATGGGGAGCTGTTTTTT. Its protein product is CASSVVQGANGELFF.

CDR3 protein: CARSPDRGEFQANTGELFF. The CDR3 DNA reads TGTGCCAGAAGCCCAGACAGGGGAGAATTTCAGGCGAACACCGGGGAGCTGTTTTTT. This chain links TRBV5-3 with TRBJ2-2, with 8 bases that match TRBD1. TRBV5-3 is assigned to the ORF class and has an uncertain function. The V and J ends lost 4 bases and 0 bases, in that order; junction bases with no gene match: 14. The CDR3 covers 19 residues.

The CDR3 nucleotides are TGTGCCAGCAGTTCCAATTGGGCCCGGGAGCAGTACTTC. Translating it yields CASSSNWAREQYF. The rearrangement links TRBV12-3 or TRBV12-4 to TRBJ2-7; unclear D gene. The CDR3 runs 13 residues. The ends were cut back, 4 bases at V and 7 bases at J, with 14 bases in the middle.

The chain carries TRBV5-1 and TRBJ2-5; D gene uncertain. Trimming left V 1 base short and J 5 bases short, with 15 bases between. This CDR3 has 15 amino acids. Germline CDR1 reads SGHRS; CDR2 reads YFSETQ. The CDR3 DNA reads as TGCGCCAGCAGCTTGCGCGGCCCCGCGGAGGAGACCCAGTACTTC. Amino acids: CASSLRGPAEETQYF. The variable domain in full, completed from reference TRBV5-1 and TRBJ2-5, reads KAGVTQTPRYLIKTRGQQVTLSCSPISGHRSVSWYQQTPGQGLQFLFEYFSETQRNKGNFPGRFSGRQFSNSRSEMNVSTLELGDSALYLCASSLRGPAEETQYFGPGTRLLVL.

This chain connects TRBV29-1 to TRBJ2-1; D may be TRBD2 (5 bases). Trimming stripped 6 bases from V and 15 bases from J, with 18 bases between. The CDR3 has 11 amino acids. Germline assignment: CDR1 SQVTM and CDR2 ANQGSEA. CDR3 nucleotides: TGCAGCGTGGAACTGGTCGGGGTACGGTTCTTC. Its translation is CSVELVGVRFF.

The rearrangement links TRBV6-5 to TRBJ2-3, with D perhaps TRBD2 (8 bases). Germline loops: CDR1 MNHEY, CDR2 SVGAGI. This CDR3 is 15 amino acids long. Trimming took off 6 bases at V and 6 bases at J, with 19 bases between the two ends. CDR3 sequence reads: CASSLRGAGGDTQYF. The CDR3 DNA follows: TGTGCCAGCAGCCTCAGGGGGGCGGGAGGCGATACGCAGTATTTT.

The rearrangement joins TRBV19 to TRBJ2-5; 7 nucleotides agree with TRBD1. J was trimmed by 4 bases and V by 3 bases; bases with no gene match: 5. The CDR3 loop spans 14 amino acids. Per the germline V gene, CDR1 is LNHDA and CDR2 is SQIVND (reference sequence). CDR3 in DNA: TGTGCCAGTAGTATTTCAAGGGGGCGAGAGACCCAGTACTTC. This sequence encodes CASSISRGRETQYF.

The genes are TRBV28 and TRBJ1-1; 7 positions match TRBD1. The CDR3 consists of 15 residues. V lost 2 bases, J lost 1 base, and 4 bases stayed unmatched. Germline assignment: CDR1 MDHEN and CDR2 SYDVKM. The CDR3 spells CASSLRGRGNTEAFF. CDR3 nucleotide sequence: TGTGCCAGCAGTTTAAGGGGGCGCGGGAACACTGAAGCTTTCTTT.

V gene TRBV6-5 combines with J gene TRBJ2-1, with 8 bases aligning to TRBD2. The germline CDR1 and CDR2 sequences are MNHEY and SVGAGI. The CDR3 runs to 15 residues. V gave up 5 bases and J gave up 6 bases; unmatched junction bases: 9. CDR3 in DNA: TGTGCCAGCAGTCCCCACGGGAGGGGGGGCAATGAGCAGTTCTTC. This sequence encodes CASSPHGRGGNEQFF.